This paragraph covers one T cell receptor beta chain sequence. These data are taken from a study of shared clonotypes between healthy human individuals. Trimming removed 7 bases at V and 5 bases at J, with 15 bases between. The CDR3 has 14 residues. Germline values: CDR1 MDHEN, CDR2 SYDVKM. The repertoire was sequenced with immunoSEQ multiplex PCR; TCRdb's copy has only in-frame clones and lacks some. The repertoire has 950,000 to 1,100,000 clones, about 80% of them found once; the top ten carry around 0.6%. Sequences were obtained from memory CD4+ T cells from PBMCs. Subset given: CD45RA-negative fraction. This receptor was taken from a man aged 18 to 29 in good health. Some clones in this sample may be carry-over from other donors' samples. The chain recombines TRBV28 with TRBJ1-5; possible D gene TRBD1, 6 bases. This chain's CDR3 is CASTPTGSDQPQHF. The CDR3 bases are TGTGCCAGCACCCCCACAGGGTCGGATCAGCCCCAGCATTTT.